The 31 T cell receptor beta chains given below trace back to one sample, sequenced in a study of cytomegalovirus exposure and HLA in healthy donors. The PCR made use of 60 Vbeta and 13 Jbeta primers. The method was immunoSEQ multiplex PCR; TCRdb's version includes in-frame clones alone and lacks a portion of them. The sample has about 150,000 clones; approximately 10% are singletons. Source material: PBMCs. These receptors originate from a woman aged 40-49 years in good health and CMV-seropositive.

This clone was seen only a few times. The chain links TRBV29-1 to TRBJ2-7; 8 nucleotides line up with TRBD1. The CDR3 length is 14 residues. CDR1 is SQVTM, CDR2 ANQGSEA, per germline. J lost 0 bases, V lost 6 bases, and 7 bases had no gene match. The CDR3 here is CSVRTGLSSYEQYF. In DNA form, the CDR3 reads TGCAGCGTACGGACAGGGCTAAGCTCCTACGAGCAGTACTTC.

The chain carries TRBV5-1 and TRBJ2-3; 7 bases are shared with TRBD1. V lost 4 bases, J lost 0 bases, and 2 bases stayed unmatched. The CDR3 runs 14 residues. Germline V gene data show CDR1 as SGHRS and CDR2 as YFSETQ. CDR3 amino acids: CASSMDRSTDTQYF. The CDR3 DNA follows: TGCGCCAGCAGCATGGACAGGAGCACAGATACGCAGTATTTT. Variable domain in full (rest from reference TRBV5-1 and TRBJ2-3): KAGVTQTPRYLIKTRGQQVTLSCSPISGHRSVSWYQQTPGQGLQFLFEYFSETQRNKGNFPGRFSGRQFSNSRSEMNVSTLELGDSALYLCASSMDRSTDTQYFGPGTRLTVL.

The chain has TRBV10-1 and TRBJ2-3, with a tentative D call TRBD1 (5 bases). The CDR3 has 12 residues. Germline V CDR1 and CDR2: WNHNN, SYGVQD (reference sequence). The ends were cut back, 5 bases at V and 10 bases at J, with 13 bases in the middle. CDR3 in DNA: TGCGCCAGCAGTCCAGGGCGTTTGGCGCAGTATTTT. This codes for CASSPGRLAQYF.

This clone occurred a few times. The chain has TRBV6-1 and TRBJ2-3; a possible D gene is TRBD1 (5 bases). Between the trimmed V and J ends, which lost 4 bases and 2 bases, there was a span of 16 bases. Germline values: CDR1 MNHNS, CDR2 SASEGT. The CDR3 length is 16 residues. CDR3 DNA sequence: TGTGCCAGCAGTGCCCTAGGTGTCAGGGCCACAGATACGCAGTATTTT. It translates to CASSALGVRATDTQYF.

The chain is built from TRBV6-1 and TRBJ1-1, with D hard to call. V lost 6 bases, J lost 4 bases, and 12 bases lay in between. Germline V gene lookup returns CDR1 MNHNS and CDR2 SASEGT. The CDR3 runs 13 residues. As DNA, the CDR3 is TGTGCCAGCAGATGGAGGGAGGGCACTGAAGCTTTCTTT. Encoded protein: CASRWREGTEAFF.

This clone was detected only a few times. The chain couples TRBV5-6 to TRBJ2-7, with 9 bases matching TRBD1. The V gene's germline CDR1 is SGHDT and CDR2 YYEEEE. The CDR3 runs to 14 residues. The ends lost 4 bases at V and 6 bases at J; junction bases unmatched: 8. CDR3 DNA: TGTGCCAGCAGCCCTACGACAGGGGGGGTCGAGCAGTACTTC. Translating gives CASSPTTGGVEQYF.

The sample holds a few counts of this clone. The chain links TRBV6-1 to TRBJ2-2, with 7 nucleotides matching TRBD1. The V segment lost 6 bases and the J segment 4 bases; nucleotides outside the gene matches: 8. The length of the CDR3 is 15 residues. Germline V gene lookup returns CDR1 MNHNS and CDR2 SASEGT. The CDR3 bases are TGTGCCAGCAGCTCCGGACAGGCGAGCACCGGGGAGCTGTTTTTT. Translated: CASSSGQASTGELFF.

The CDR3 here is CASSPSLAGLYEQYF. Written as DNA, the CDR3 is TGTGCCAGCAGCCCTTCACTAGCGGGGCTATACGAGCAGTACTTC. J is TRBJ2-7 and V is TRBV4-2; TRBD2 aligns across 10 bases. This CDR3 has 15 residues. V dropped 4 bases and J dropped 4; count of bases not matched to a gene: 7. CDR1 is LGHNA, CDR2 YNFKEQ, per germline.

This clone was seen only a few times. The genes are TRBV18 and TRBJ1-5; D call uncertain. Germline V lookup: CDR1 KGHSH, CDR2 LQKENI. Trimming stripped 2 bases from V and 5 bases from J, with 13 bases between. This CDR3 contains 15 residues. The CDR3 protein is CASSPDIHPHQPQHF. The CDR3 region has the DNA TGTGCCAGCTCACCAGACATCCATCCGCATCAGCCCCAGCATTTT.

This clone was seen more than once but under ten times. The chain links TRBV2 to TRBJ2-7, with a weak D call TRBD1 (5 bases). The CDR3 runs to 13 residues. The V gene lost 5 bases and the J gene lost 5 bases, with 13 bases spanning the gap. The germline V gene has CDR1 SNHLY and CDR2 FYNNEI. This CDR3 reads CASSITGGNEQYF. The CDR3 coding sequence is TGTGCCAGCAGTATAACAGGTGGCAACGAGCAGTACTTC.

This clone turned up a few times. In the same sample, other DNA sequences code for this CDR3. The DNA of the CDR3 is TGCGCCAGCAGCTTGGCCGTAGGGGCTGATACGCAGTATTTT. Translating gives CASSLAVGADTQYF. This chain connects TRBV5-1 to TRBJ2-3, with D perhaps TRBD1 (5 bases). V was pared by 0 bases and J by 6 bases, with 11 bases between. Germline V CDR1 and CDR2: SGHRS, YFSETQ. The CDR3 loop spans 14 amino acids. Supplemented by reference TRBV5-1 and TRBJ2-3, the full variable domain reads KAGVTQTPRYLIKTRGQQVTLSCSPISGHRSVSWYQQTPGQGLQFLFEYFSETQRNKGNFPGRFSGRQFSNSRSEMNVSTLELGDSALYLCASSLAVGADTQYFGPGTRLTVL.

J is TRBJ1-2 and V is TRBV9; 7 bases align to TRBD1. V was pared by 0 bases and J by 3 bases, with 5 bases of the junction left unmatched. Germline V CDR1 and CDR2: SGDLS, YYNGEE. CDR3 size: 15 residues. The CDR3 sequence: CASSVGVGGDYGYTF. CDR3 bases: TGTGCCAGCAGCGTAGGAGTAGGGGGCGACTATGGCTACACCTTC.

This clone occurred a few times. The V gene is TRBV7-2, the J gene TRBJ2-1; 10 nucleotides align to TRBD2. The CDR3 contains 15 residues. The trim removed 4 bases at V and 4 bases at J, leaving 4 bases unmatched. CDR1 is SGHTA and CDR2 is FQGNSA in the germline V gene. CDR3 nucleotide sequence: TGTGCCAGCAGCTCTACTAGCGGGGTTTACAATGAGCAGTTCTTC. Amino acids: CASSSTSGVYNEQFF.

The V gene is TRBV19, the J gene TRBJ2-1, with 9 bases matching TRBD1. After removal of 5 bases from V and 9 bases from J, the junction contained 11 bases not matched to a gene. Per germline, CDR1 LNHDA and CDR2 SQIVND (reference sequence). The CDR3 has 15 amino acids. CDR3 amino acids: CASSLSGTGQGEQFF. The CDR3 nucleotides read TGTGCCAGTAGTTTGTCCGGGACAGGGCAGGGTGAGCAGTTCTTC.

This clone was seen more than once but under ten times. The V gene is TRBV5-4, the J gene TRBJ2-3; the match to TRBD1 covers 8 bases. CDR1 SGHNT and CDR2 YYREEE come from the germline V gene (reference sequence). V lost 3 bases to trimming and J lost 4 bases; unmatched junction nucleotides: 4. This CDR3 has 14 amino acids. For the CDR3, the DNA is TGTGCCAGCAGCTCAGGACAGGGACCAGATACGCAGTATTTT. It yields the protein CASSSGQGPDTQYF.

The chain couples TRBV7-2 to TRBJ1-6; TRBD1 is a possible D gene (6 bases). Trimming removed 5 bases from V and 0 bases from J, with 17 bases in between. In germline, CDR1 is SGHTA, CDR2 FQGNSA. CDR3 length equals 18 residues. The CDR3 region has the DNA TGTGCCAGCAGCCGGGCGGCCAGGGGTAGCTCCTATAATTCACCCCTCCACTTT. Its translation is CASSRAARGSSYNSPLHF.

A few counts support this clone. The chain recombines TRBV6-1 with TRBJ1-2, with 8 bases matching TRBD1. After removal of 7 bases from V and 4 bases from J, the junction contained 11 bases not matched to a gene. The CDR3 contains 15 residues. Germline V gives CDR1 MNHNS, CDR2 SASEGT. The DNA of the CDR3 is TGTGCCAGCATTCTCCGGGACAGGTCCGTCTATGGCTACACCTTC. Its translation: CASILRDRSVYGYTF.

The rearrangement uses TRBV5-5 and TRBJ1-5, with D possibly TRBD1 on 6 matching bases. The germline V gene has CDR1 SGHKS and CDR2 YYEKEE (reference sequence). V was shortened by 2 bases and J by 11 bases, with 17 bases between the two germline ends. There are 14 residues in the CDR3. CDR3 protein: CASSFGEGKGAQHF. Written as DNA, the CDR3 is TGTGCCAGCAGCTTCGGCGAGGGGAAGGGGGCCCAGCATTTT.

V and J are TRBV15 and TRBJ1-2, with 7 bases identical to TRBD1. After removal of 0 bases from V and 8 bases from J, the junction contained 9 bases not matched to a gene. Per germline, CDR1 LNHNV and CDR2 YYDKDF (reference sequence). The CDR3 extends over 15 amino acids. CDR3 amino acids: CATSRDLEGAMGYTF. CDR3 nucleotide sequence: TGTGCCACCAGCAGAGATCTGGAGGGGGCGATGGGCTACACCTTC.

In DNA, the CDR3 is TGTGCCAGCAGCGTAGGACCAGCGGGGGGGGGACCGCAGTATTTT. Protein product: CASSVGPAGGGPQYF. This chain joins TRBV9 and TRBJ2-3; 10 bases agree with TRBD2. The ends lost 0 bases at V and 10 bases at J; junction bases unmatched: 8. Germline CDR1 is SGDLS and CDR2 is YYNGEE. This CDR3 spans 15 amino acids.

This clone was recorded a few times. The chain has TRBV9 and TRBJ2-7; 12 bases align to TRBD2. CDR3 size: 14 residues. Germline lookup yields CDR1 SGDLS and CDR2 YYNGEE. V gave up 4 bases and J gave up 3 bases; unmatched junction bases: 2. The CDR3 spells CASSPGLAGYEQYF. In DNA, the CDR3 is TGTGCCAGCAGCCCGGGACTAGCGGGCTACGAGCAGTACTTC. The full variable domain, its missing parts supplied by reference TRBV9 and TRBJ2-7, is DSGVTQTPKHLITATGQRVTLRCSPRSGDLSVYWYQQSLDQGLQFLIQYYNGEERAKGNILERFSAQQFPDLHSELNLSSLELGDSALYFCASSPGLAGYEQYFGPGTRLTVT.

The V gene is TRBV2, the J gene TRBJ2-5; perhaps TRBD1 as D (6 bases). Trimming removed 6 bases from V and 3 bases from J, with 8 bases in between. CDR1 and CDR2 (germline): SNHLY, FYNNEI. This CDR3 is built from 12 residues. The chain's CDR3 is CASRDREETQYF. CDR3 coding DNA: TGTGCCAGCAGGGACAGAGAAGAGACCCAGTACTTC.

J is TRBJ1-2 and V is TRBV7-2, with TRBD1 matching 10 bases. CDR3 length: 13 amino acids. CDR1 and CDR2 (germline): SGHTA, FQGNSA. V lost 1 base to trimming and J lost 8 bases; unmatched junction nucleotides: 1. The CDR3 loop is CASSLGQGAGYTF. The DNA for the CDR3 is TGTGCCAGCAGCTTAGGACAGGGGGCAGGCTACACCTTC.

The chain couples TRBV6-1 to TRBJ2-5; D possibly corresponds to TRBD1 (5 bases). V was trimmed by 2 bases and J by 5 bases, leaving 12 bases between them. Germline V gives CDR1 MNHNS, CDR2 SASEGT. This CDR3 comprises 14 residues. The CDR3 sequence: CASSEQGSWETQYF. In DNA form, the CDR3 reads TGTGCCAGCAGTGAACAGGGCTCTTGGGAGACCCAGTACTTC.

This clone was seen a few times. This rearrangement joins TRBV9 to TRBJ2-3; D may match TRBD1 or TRBD2 (5 bases each). The CDR3 spans 13 residues. The V end lost 4 bases, the J end lost 7 bases, and 13 bases lay between the germline ends. Germline V CDR1 and CDR2: SGDLS, YYNGEE. The CDR3 nucleotides are TGTGCCAGCAGCCTAGCAGGGTCTCATACGCAGTATTTT. Translated: CASSLAGSHTQYF.

The chain carries TRBV5-1 and TRBJ2-2; 9 bases agree with TRBD1. This CDR3 contains 14 residues. Losses at the gene ends were 2 bases for V and 5 bases for J; bases not matched to a gene: 1. Germline CDR1 SGHRS, CDR2 YFSETQ. The CDR3 sequence: CASSFGTGTGELFF. CDR3 in DNA: TGCGCCAGCAGCTTTGGGACAGGGACCGGGGAGCTGTTTTTT.

The gene calls are TRBV6-6 and TRBJ2-1; TRBD2 agrees at 7 bases. V was pared by 0 bases and J by 7 bases, with 9 bases of the junction left unmatched. CDR3 length equals 16 residues. Germline CDR1 MNHNY, CDR2 SVGAGI (reference sequence). The CDR3 is CASSYSIRGGENEQFF. CDR3 bases: TGTGCCAGCAGTTACTCGATACGGGGAGGGGAAAATGAGCAGTTCTTC.

This clone was detected only a few times. This chain joins TRBV12-5 and TRBJ1-2; D ambiguous. Germline loops: CDR1 LGHNT, CDR2 FRNRAP. This CDR3 is built from 11 residues. Trimming shortened V by 1 base and J by 8 bases, and 5 bases separated the two germline ends. The CDR3 DNA is TGTGCTAGTGGTTTGGGTGTAGGCTACACCTTC. Protein sequence: CASGLGVGYTF.

This clone is categorized as medium-sized. The chain couples TRBV6-7 to TRBJ1-1, with D perhaps TRBD1 (6 bases). TRBV6-7 is recorded as an ORF, its role being uncertain. Trimming cost V 8 bases and J 1 base, with 14 bases left between them. The CDR3 runs to 14 residues. The CDR3 reads CASPYGGANTEAFF. The DNA of the CDR3 is TGTGCCAGCCCATACGGGGGGGCGAACACTGAAGCTTTCTTT.

Written as DNA, the CDR3 is TGTGCCAGCAGCGCGGGACAGGGGCGTCCTTCGGGCTACGAGCAGTACTTC. This gives the protein CASSAGQGRPSGYEQYF. V usage is TRBV2 and J usage is TRBJ2-7, with 10 bases identical to TRBD1. J lost 3 bases, V lost 6 bases, and 14 bases had no gene match. CDR3 size: 17 residues. Per germline, CDR1 SNHLY and CDR2 FYNNEI.

This clone was found a few times. The V and J genes are TRBV27 and TRBJ1-6; D gene uncertain. The CDR3 extends over 14 amino acids. V lost 3 bases and J 6 bases, leaving 9 bases between the germline ends. Germline CDR1 reads MNHEY; CDR2 reads SMNVEV (reference sequence). CDR3 DNA sequence: TGTGCCAGCAGTTTCGTGTATAGTAATTCACCCCTCCACTTT. Its protein is CASSFVYSNSPLHF.